This entry features one TCR beta chain sequence. Its antigen is as yet unknown. Run at survey level, the immunoSEQ assay was version v3.0. Clones were sequenced by immunoSEQ multiplex PCR, and TCRdb holds only the in-frame ones, with some missing. In the table there are tens of thousands of clones, 82% of which are singletons. Germline V gives CDR1 SGHDT, CDR2 YYEEEE. The CDR3 loop spans 17 amino acids. The V gene lost 4 bases and the J gene lost 2 bases, with 16 bases spanning the gap. These data originate in a study of long-term antiretroviral therapy in people with HIV. Study findings and constraints: Repertoire composition at all time points was dominated by clones that had expanded before ART. Investigators report no available data on ART adherence, viral resistance or therapy changes. In the period from about 2004 to 2017, blood was collected, possibly under older ART regimens.

This clonotype originated in a woman in her twenties or thirties with HIV. Sequences were derived from unsorted PBMCs, sampled 1.1 years before starting antiretroviral therapy. The rearrangement joins TRBV5-6 to TRBJ1-6, with D unresolved. CDR3 sequence reads: CASSQTGGYAYNSPLHF. The CDR3 nucleotides read TGTGCCAGCAGCCAAACCGGCGGGTACGCCTATAATTCACCCCTCCACTTT.